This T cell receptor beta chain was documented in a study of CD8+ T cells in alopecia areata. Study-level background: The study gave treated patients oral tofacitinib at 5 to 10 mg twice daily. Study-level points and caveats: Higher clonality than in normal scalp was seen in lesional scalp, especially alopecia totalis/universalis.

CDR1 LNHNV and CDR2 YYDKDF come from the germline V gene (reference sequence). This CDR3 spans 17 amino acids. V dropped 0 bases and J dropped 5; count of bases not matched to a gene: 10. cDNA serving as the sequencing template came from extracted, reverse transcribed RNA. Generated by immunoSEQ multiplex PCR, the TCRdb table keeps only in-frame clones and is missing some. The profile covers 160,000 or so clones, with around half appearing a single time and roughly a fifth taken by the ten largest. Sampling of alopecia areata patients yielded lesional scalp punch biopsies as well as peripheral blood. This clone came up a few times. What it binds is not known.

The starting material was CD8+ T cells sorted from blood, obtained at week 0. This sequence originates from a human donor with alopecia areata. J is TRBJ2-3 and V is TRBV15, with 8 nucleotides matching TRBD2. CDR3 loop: CATSRESFAGGQDTQYF. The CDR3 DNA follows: TGTGCCACCAGCAGAGAATCTTTCGCGGGGGGCCAAGATACGCAGTATTTT. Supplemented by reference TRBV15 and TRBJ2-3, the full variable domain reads DAMVIQNPRYQVTQFGKPVTLSCSQTLNHNVMYWYQQKSSQAPKLLFHYYDKDFNNEADTPDNFQSRRPNTSFCFLDIRSPGLGDTAMYLCATSRESFAGGQDTQYFGPGTRLTVL.